This T cell receptor beta chain emerged from a study of blood T cell repertoires in COVID-19. Across the whole study: The study drew acute and convalescent COVID-19 samples from the United States, Italy and Spain. The cDNA or gDNA used as material had been derived from T cells, B-cell-depleted T cells, or PBMCs.

V was cut by 5 bases and J by 1 base, with 15 bases left in between. The CDR3 sequence is 16 residues long. The V gene's germline CDR1 is KGHDR and CDR2 SFDVKD. In the original processing: Amplification from reference gene primers served as the basis for estimated nucleated cell counts. Some clones are missing from TCRdb's copy, which holds only in-frame ones; the method was immunoSEQ multiplex PCR. Clonal size and the V and J genes are those of that table, whereas D and trimming came from the DNA. The table lists 150,000 to 200,000 clones, around 81% of them singletons. Sequencing used peripheral blood. This sequence was found in a man in his sixties with active or convalescent COVID-19. The V gene is TRBV24-1, the J gene TRBJ2-3; D is undetermined. The CDR3, as DNA: TGTGCCACCAGTGCCCAAGGAACTACGGGCACAGATACGCAGTATTTT. It yields the protein CATSAQGTTGTDTQYF.